Each of the 28 T cell receptor beta chains below was sequenced from the same sample in a study of vaccination effects on CD4 cells after COVID-19. Data came from immunoSEQ multiplex PCR; TCRdb stores just in-frame clones and leaves some out. Here the sample spans about 48,000 clones, over 50% being singletons. Their antigen targets remain unknown. With roughly nine days of culture completed, CD4+ T cells were isolated. Sequencing used CD4+ T cells from PBMCs cultured without peptide, obtained before COVID-19 vaccination. The receptors stem from a human donor who received a COVID-19 vaccine.

The CDR3 here is CASTQQRGGTQYF. The CDR3, as DNA: TGTGCCAGCACCCAGCAACGCGGGGGGACCCAGTACTTC. The genes are TRBV3-1 (or the pseudogene TRBV3-2) and TRBJ2-5; TRBD2 agrees at 7 bases. Per germline, CDR1 LGHDT and CDR2 YNNKEL (reference sequence). Germline trimming cut 7 bases from V and 7 bases from J; bases unmatched to any gene: 9. This CDR3 spans 13 amino acids.

In its sample, this clone was seen once. The chain recombines TRBV15 with TRBJ1-2; D gene unclear. The CDR3 is made up of 15 amino acids. V lost 2 bases and J 2 bases, leaving 12 bases between the germline ends. CDR1 LNHNV and CDR2 YYDKDF come from the germline V gene (reference sequence). The CDR3 region is CATSRSITSNYGYTF. The CDR3 region has the DNA TGTGCCACCAGCAGATCCATAACATCCAACTATGGCTACACCTTC.

The chain couples TRBV9 to TRBJ1-1; no definite D call. Germline CDR1 reads SGDLS; CDR2 reads YYNGEE. Trimming removed 4 bases at V and 1 base at J, with 8 bases between. The CDR3 has 13 residues. CDR3 nucleotides: TGTGCCAGCAGCACTTATACGAACACTGAAGCTTTCTTT. Its protein product is CASSTYTNTEAFF.

This rearrangement joins TRBV5-1 to TRBJ2-1; 12 bases are shared with TRBD2. The CDR3 is 14 amino acids. Trimming took 4 bases from V and 6 from J; bases not matched to a gene: 2. Germline CDR1 is SGHRS and CDR2 is YFSETQ. CDR3 sequence reads: CASSEGLAGNEQFF. The CDR3 region has the DNA TGCGCCAGCAGCGAGGGACTAGCGGGCAATGAGCAGTTCTTC.

The chain links TRBV30 to TRBJ1-2; D is perhaps TRBD1 (5 bases). Germline CDR1 GTSNPN, CDR2 SVGIG (reference sequence). The CDR3 sequence is 13 residues long. Trimming cost V 0 bases and J 4 bases, with 9 bases left between them. The CDR3 region is CAWSVGAFYGYTF. Written as DNA, the CDR3 is TGTGCCTGGAGTGTTGGGGCGTTCTATGGCTACACCTTC. Drawing the rest from reference TRBV30 and TRBJ1-2, the complete variable domain is SQTIHQWPATLVQPVGSPLSLECTVEGTSNPNLYWYRQAAGRGLQLLFYSVGIGQISSEVPQNLSASRPQDRQFILSSKKLLLSDSGFYLCAWSVGAFYGYTFGSGTRLTVV.

With regard to this clone: This CDR3 is also generated by other DNA sequences in the sample. The chain carries TRBV28 and TRBJ1-2, with D unresolved. Germline CDR1 reads MDHEN; CDR2 reads SYDVKM. Trimming took off 1 base at V and 5 bases at J, with 5 bases between the two ends. CDR3 size: 12 residues. The CDR3 DNA follows: TGTGCCAGCAGTTTATCGAGTTATGGCTACACCTTC. It codes for CASSLSSYGYTF.

V and J are TRBV6-5 and TRBJ2-7; D might be TRBD2 (5 bases). The V gene lost 5 bases and the J gene lost 9 bases, with 20 bases spanning the gap. The CDR3 length is 14 residues. CDR1 is MNHEY and CDR2 is SVGAGI in the germline V gene. CDR3: CASSPGVAWIGQYF. CDR3 in DNA: TGTGCCAGCAGTCCCGGGGTAGCATGGATTGGGCAGTACTTC.

The chain joins TRBV2 to TRBJ2-7; tentative D call: TRBD1 (5 bases). Germline CDR1 SNHLY, CDR2 FYNNEI. CDR3 length: 12 residues. The V end was cut by 2 bases, the J end by 4 bases, with 6 bases between. The CDR3 DNA reads TGTGCCAGCAGTGAAAAGGGGTACGAGCAGTACTTC. It codes for CASSEKGYEQYF.

This chain links TRBV19 with TRBJ1-1; a possible D gene is TRBD1 (5 bases). CDR1 is LNHDA, CDR2 SQIVND, per germline (reference sequence). The CDR3 is made up of 13 amino acids. V was clipped by 1 base and J by 9 bases, with 12 bases between them. Written as DNA, the CDR3 is TGTGCCAGTAGTATAGTGGGGCAGGGTAAAGCTTTCTTT. Amino acids: CASSIVGQGKAFF.

V gene TRBV28 combines with J gene TRBJ2-7; 7 bases are a match to TRBD1. The germline gives CDR1 MDHEN, CDR2 SYDVKM. The CDR3 has 18 residues. V dropped 5 bases and J dropped 4; count of bases not matched to a gene: 20. CDR3 sequence reads: CASSPILIPGTEDYEQYF. In DNA, the CDR3 is TGTGCCAGCAGTCCCATCTTGATCCCCGGGACAGAAGATTACGAGCAGTACTTC.

V is TRBV12-3 or TRBV12-4 and J is TRBJ1-4; possible D gene TRBD1, 5 bases. V lost 6 bases and J 5 bases, leaving 10 bases between the germline ends. This CDR3 spans 13 amino acids. CDR3 amino acids: CASSPGPNEKLFF. CDR3 nucleotides: TGTGCCAGCAGCCCGGGACCGAATGAAAAACTGTTTTTT.

The genes are TRBV5-1 and TRBJ2-5, with 7 bases that match TRBD1. Germline CDR1 SGHRS, CDR2 YFSETQ. The CDR3 is 13 residues long. Unmatched junction bases numbered 4, after V lost 4 bases and J lost 4 bases. The CDR3 reads CASSPYRGETQYF. The CDR3 DNA reads as TGCGCCAGCAGCCCATACAGGGGAGAGACCCAGTACTTC.

This clone has a handful of counts. V and J are TRBV14 and TRBJ1-1, with D possibly being TRBD1 (5 bases). This CDR3 region has 18 residues. The germline V and J ends were trimmed by 1 base and 4 bases, with 22 bases remaining between them. The germline gives CDR1 SGHDN, CDR2 FVKESK. The chain's CDR3 is CASSQVFRARPRGTEAFF. The DNA of the CDR3 is TGTGCCAGCAGCCAAGTATTCAGGGCTCGCCCGAGGGGCACTGAAGCTTTCTTT.

The chain links TRBV7-2 to TRBJ2-1, with TRBD2 identical over 9 bases. CDR1 and CDR2 (germline): SGHTA, FQGNSA. This CDR3 contains 16 residues. Losses at the gene ends were 5 bases for V and 4 bases for J; bases not matched to a gene: 9. CDR3 amino acids: CASSPGSSGGYNEQFF. DNA for the CDR3: TGTGCCAGCAGCCCCGGGAGTAGCGGGGGTTACAATGAGCAGTTCTTC.

This clone occurred a few times. V and J are TRBV6-4 and TRBJ1-6; 7 positions agree with TRBD1. This CDR3 spans 14 amino acids. Germline assignment: CDR1 MRHNA and CDR2 SNTAGT. V dropped 5 bases and J dropped 9; count of bases not matched to a gene: 7. The CDR3 DNA reads as TGTGCCAGCAGTCCGCAGGGGGTCAGTTCACCCCTCCACTTT. Residues: CASSPQGVSSPLHF.

This clone has more than one count but fewer than ten. This rearrangement joins TRBV7-9 to TRBJ1-1, with D unclear. This CDR3 comprises 12 residues. Germline CDR1 reads SEHNR; CDR2 reads FQNEAQ (reference sequence). Trimming shortened V by 3 bases and J by 5 bases, and 7 bases separated the two germline ends. DNA for the CDR3: TGTGCCAGCAGCTTCGAGGGAACTGAAGCTTTCTTT. This translates into CASSFEGTEAFF.

The J gene is TRBJ1-1, the V gene TRBV19; D remains unclear. V lost 4 bases and J lost 4, with 13 bases in between. Germline-derived CDR1 and CDR2 are LNHDA and SQIVND (reference sequence). The CDR3 runs to 14 residues. For the CDR3, the DNA is TGTGCCAGTAGTAGGGGAGGGCGGGGCACTGAAGCTTTCTTT. Protein: CASSRGGRGTEAFF.

By share, this clone counts as medium-sized. The chain couples TRBV11-2 to TRBJ2-1; D possibly corresponds to TRBD2 (6 bases). Trimming stripped 2 bases from V and 5 bases from J, with 25 bases between. Germline CDR1 reads SGHAT; CDR2 reads FQNNGV. There are 19 residues in the CDR3. CDR3: CASSLRTPRVAGPNNEQFF. The CDR3 DNA reads as TGTGCCAGCAGCTTACGGACCCCCCGGGTGGCGGGACCAAACAATGAGCAGTTCTTC.

The chain couples TRBV6-4 to TRBJ2-2; 9 bases are shared with TRBD1. The ends lost 8 bases at V and 6 bases at J; junction bases unmatched: 13. Germline V lookup: CDR1 MRHNA, CDR2 SNTAGT. The CDR3 totals 16 residues. This chain's CDR3 is CASSIQQGALPGELFF. The CDR3 nucleotides are TGTGCCAGCTCAATTCAACAGGGGGCGCTTCCCGGGGAGCTGTTTTTT.

This clone was seen just once. The chain recombines TRBV6-5 with TRBJ2-3; 9 bases match TRBD2. The ends lost 5 bases at V and 3 bases at J; junction bases unmatched: 6. The germline V gene encodes CDR1 MNHEY and CDR2 SVGAGI. CDR3 length: 15 residues. CDR3 sequence (DNA): TGTGCCAGCAGTCATAGCGGGAGCCTTACAGATACGCAGTATTTT. Protein product: CASSHSGSLTDTQYF.

The CDR3, as DNA: TGCGCCAGCAGCCCTTCGCCCCAGGGTTCCGAGCAGTACTTC. Translated: CASSPSPQGSEQYF. This sequence joins TRBV5-1 and TRBJ2-7, with TRBD1 as a possible D gene (5 bases). Germline lookup yields CDR1 SGHRS and CDR2 YFSETQ. This CDR3 contains 14 residues. Trimming removed 4 bases from V and 6 bases from J, with 17 bases in between.

This chain links TRBV7-9 with TRBJ2-5; D not resolved. There are 13 residues in the CDR3. From germline, CDR1 is SEHNR and CDR2 FQNEAQ (reference sequence). V lost 5 bases to trimming and J lost 5 bases, with 12 bases between them. The CDR3 DNA reads TGTGCCAGCAGCGCAGGCGTGGCGGAGACCCAGTACTTC. Residues: CASSAGVAETQYF.

J is TRBJ1-5 and V is TRBV6-5; TRBD1 matches 10 bases. The germline CDR1 and CDR2 sequences are MNHEY and SVGAGI. The CDR3 has 14 residues. Trimming cost V 6 bases and J 6 bases; bases outside gene matches: 5. The DNA of the CDR3 is TGTGCCAGCAGCTCGACAGGGGGCGGTCAGCCCCAGCATTTT. Amino acids: CASSSTGGGQPQHF.

This chain links TRBV19 with TRBJ1-2; 8 positions agree with TRBD1. The V and J ends lost 11 bases and 2 bases, in that order; junction bases with no gene match: 10. This CDR3 is 14 amino acids long. Germline CDR1 and CDR2: LNHDA and SQIVND (reference sequence). The CDR3: CAGWRTGKNYGYTF. For the CDR3, the DNA is TGTGCCGGATGGAGGACAGGGAAGAACTATGGCTACACCTTC.

The rearrangement uses TRBV30 and TRBJ1-2; 7 bases are shared with TRBD1. Germline CDR1 GTSNPN, CDR2 SVGIG (reference sequence). This CDR3 region has 13 residues. After removal of 0 bases from V and 4 bases from J, the junction contained 2 bases not matched to a gene. The CDR3 region has the DNA TGTGCCTGGAGTGTAGGGGGCGCCTATGGCTACACCTTC. It encodes CAWSVGGAYGYTF.

The chain joins TRBV7-2 to TRBJ2-2; D is perhaps TRBD1 or TRBD2 (5 bases each). The V and J ends lost 5 bases and 2 bases respectively, with 6 bases between them. This CDR3 contains 13 residues. CDR1 SGHTA and CDR2 FQGNSA come from the germline V gene. The CDR3 sequence: CASSRDNTGELFF. The CDR3 bases are TGTGCCAGCAGCAGGGACAACACCGGGGAGCTGTTTTTT.

The chain recombines TRBV5-1 with TRBJ1-2; TRBD1 is a possible D gene (6 bases). Germline V gene lookup returns CDR1 SGHRS and CDR2 YFSETQ. V was shortened by 0 bases and J by 3 bases, with 9 bases between the two germline ends. The CDR3 extends over 14 amino acids. The CDR3 here is CASSLAPGDYGYTF. CDR3 bases: TGCGCCAGCAGCTTGGCCCCAGGGGACTATGGCTACACCTTC.

The chain recombines TRBV27 with TRBJ2-6; the D gene could be TRBD1 or TRBD2 (6 bases each). The CDR3 contains 16 residues. V dropped 5 bases and J dropped 4 bases, with 15 bases sitting between them. Germline V CDR1 and CDR2: MNHEY, SMNVEV (reference sequence). CDR3 sequence reads: CASSAPPGAGANVLTF. CDR3 bases: TGTGCCAGCAGTGCCCCCCCGGGGGCGGGGGCCAACGTCCTGACTTTC.